The 5 T cell receptor beta chains below all came from one sample that was sequenced in a study of siplizumab effects on memory and regulatory T cells (dated by TCRdb to the late 2010s). The library was produced with the immunoSEQ multiplex PCR assay. TCRdb stores this immuneACCESS table with in-frame sequences only. Part of the clones is absent; in the studies checked, under half of the shortfall reflects unresolved V genes, and no reason is known for the rest. Within this sample are about 66,000 clones, with 95% to 98% of them counted one time only. The ten largest account for 0.08% to 0.1% of the sample. Source material: naive CD8+ T cells sorted from blood. The meaning of the sample's cell subset or site label: unstimulated naive T cells. The origin of the receptors is a human donor in good health.

The chain combines TRBV6-1 with TRBJ2-3; unclear D gene. Between the trimmed V and J ends, which lost 7 bases and 0 bases, there was a span of 14 bases. Germline values: CDR1 MNHNS, CDR2 SASEGT. The CDR3 runs to 15 residues. The CDR3, as DNA: TGTGCCAGCATTTGGGCGACACATAGCACAGATACGCAGTATTTT. Protein: CASIWATHSTDTQYF.

The count of this clone is one. The CDR3 nucleotides read TGCGCCAGCAGCCAAGATGAGGGGGGCACAGATACGCAGTATTTT. Amino acid sequence: CASSQDEGGTDTQYF. This chain uses TRBV4-1 with TRBJ2-3; D is possibly TRBD1 (6 bases). CDR1 is MGHRA and CDR2 is YSYEKL in the germline V gene. V was cut by 0 bases and J by 1 base, with 8 bases left in between. The CDR3 covers 15 residues.

A single count supports this clone. Other nucleotide sequences from this sample produce the same CDR3. The gene calls are TRBV9 and TRBJ1-1, with no clear D. The CDR3 extends over 13 amino acids. Germline CDR1 reads SGDLS; CDR2 reads YYNGEE. V shed 0 bases and J shed 1 base, with 4 bases lying between them. CDR3 residues: CASSVEGNTEAFF. CDR3 bases: TGTGCCAGCAGCGTAGAGGGGAACACTGAAGCTTTCTTT.

This chain links TRBV9 with TRBJ1-2; maybe TRBD1 (5 bases). Germline loops: CDR1 SGDLS, CDR2 YYNGEE. The CDR3 is made up of 14 amino acids. V gave up 2 bases and J gave up 2 bases, with 10 bases separating them. CDR3 in amino acids: CASSVGGGNYGYTF. CDR3 in DNA: TGTGCCAGCAGCGTTGGCGGGGGGAACTATGGCTACACCTTC.

Here the CDR3 reads CASSLGGLTDTQYF. DNA of the CDR3: TGCGCCAGCAGCTTGGGGGGGCTCACAGATACGCAGTATTTT. This sequence joins TRBV5-1 and TRBJ2-3; perhaps TRBD1 as D (6 bases). V shed 0 bases and J shed 2 bases, with 7 bases lying between them. The CDR3 spans 14 residues. Germline lookup yields CDR1 SGHRS and CDR2 YFSETQ.